The present T cell receptor (beta chain) was sequenced within a study of beta chain features in type 1 diabetes. Study conclusions and caveats: In every one of the four CD4+ subsets, TCRB CDR3s were moderately but significantly shorter in Type 1 diabetes patients.

About this clone itself: No antigen is known for it.

Over 95% purity was reached by all sorted populations. All of the isolated RNA was reverse transcribed, so expressed TCRB transcripts were sequenced. Clones were read by immunoSEQ multiplex PCR, and TCRdb kept only the in-frame ones, dropping some. The repertoire holds some 700,000 clones, around 15% seen once, with about 0.02% in the top ten. Losses at the gene ends were 3 bases for V and 3 bases for J; bases not matched to a gene: 3. CDR1 and CDR2 from the germline V gene are SGDLS and YYNGEE. The CDR3 has 14 amino acids. The sequenced sample was naive CD4+ T cells from blood. The gene calls are TRBV9 and TRBJ2-5, with 9 bases lining up with TRBD2. This receptor was obtained from a man younger than 30 with type 1 diabetes. CDR3 in amino acids: CASSALAGEETQYF. The CDR3 DNA reads TGTGCCAGCAGCGCCTTAGCGGGGGAAGAGACCCAGTACTTC.